This section outlines one TCR beta chain sequence together with its context. The sample belongs to a study of blood T cell repertoires in COVID-19. Clones were sequenced by immunoSEQ multiplex PCR, and TCRdb holds only the in-frame ones, with some missing. Of 200,000 or so clones in the sample, around 84% were seen once. This clonotype was sampled from a woman of 80 years or more with COVID-19, enrolled during active disease. Sequenced: peripheral blood.

This chain's CDR3 is CASSPGTDDEKLFF. CDR3 nucleotides: TGTGCCAGCAGTCCCGGGACAGACGATGAAAAACTGTTTTTT. The J gene is TRBJ1-4, the V gene TRBV7-9; 7 nucleotides agree with TRBD1. This CDR3 is built from 14 residues. With V trimmed by 6 bases and J by 6 bases, 7 bases remained unmatched. CDR1 is SEHNR, CDR2 FQNEAQ, per germline (reference sequence).